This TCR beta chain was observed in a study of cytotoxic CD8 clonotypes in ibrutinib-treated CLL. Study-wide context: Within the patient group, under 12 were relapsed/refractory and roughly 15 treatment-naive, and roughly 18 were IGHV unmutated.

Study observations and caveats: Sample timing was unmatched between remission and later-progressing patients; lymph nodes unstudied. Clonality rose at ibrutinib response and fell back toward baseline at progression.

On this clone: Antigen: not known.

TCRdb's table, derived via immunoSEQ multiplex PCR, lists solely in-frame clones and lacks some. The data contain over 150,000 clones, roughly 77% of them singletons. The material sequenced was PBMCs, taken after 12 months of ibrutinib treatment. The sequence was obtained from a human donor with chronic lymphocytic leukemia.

The CDR3 DNA follows: TGTGCCAGCAGCTTAAGGGGTTCTGGAAACACCATATATTTT. Its protein is CASSLRGSGNTIYF. V gene TRBV7-2 combines with J gene TRBJ1-3; maybe TRBD1 (5 bases). Germline V CDR1 and CDR2: SGHTA, FQGNSA. Deletions cut 2 bases from V and 1 base from J, with 6 bases between. There are 14 residues in the CDR3. The variable domain in full, with the rest retrieved from reference TRBV7-2 and TRBJ1-3, is GAGVSQSPSNKVTEKGKDVELRCDPISGHTALYWYRQSLGQGLEFLIYFQGNSAPDKSGLPSDRFSAERTGGSVSTLTIQRTQQEDSAVYLCASSLRGSGNTIYFGEGSWLTVV.